This is a list of T cell receptor beta chains from one sample in a study of sequential checkpoint blockade in melanoma. The data were produced by immunoSEQ multiplex PCR, yet TCRdb's version contains in-frame clones alone and is incomplete. The data show 3,500 to 4,000 clones, about 23% seen once. The sample here was tumor tissue (inferred from file names), taken from a patient given nivolumab and ipilimumab in sequence. These receptors all stem from a human donor with melanoma. Each CDR3 is given with its conserved first and last residue.

j_call: TRBJ2-1
v_call: TRBV6-8
cdr3_aa: CASSPGAGSYNEQFF

j_call: TRBJ2-2
v_call: TRBV15
cdr3_aa: CATSNGWGTGELFF

j_call: TRBJ1-1
v_call: TRBV18
cdr3_aa: CASSPGGDMNTEAFF

j_call: TRBJ2-5
v_call: TRBV12-1
cdr3_aa: CASSFGGGPGTQYF

j_call: TRBJ2-1
v_call: TRBV7-7
cdr3_aa: CASNRYYRDSDNEQFF

j_call: TRBJ2-7
v_call: TRBV11-3
cdr3_aa: CASSLVGGYYEQYF

j_call: TRBJ2-1
v_call: TRBV14
cdr3_aa: CASSQDFSVSRYNEQFF

j_call: TRBJ1-5
v_call: TRBV11-3
cdr3_aa: CASSNRLTVNQPQHF

j_call: TRBJ2-7
v_call: TRBV11-3
cdr3_aa: CASTTGGGAYEQYF

j_call: TRBJ2-7
v_call: TRBV6-1
cdr3_aa: CASSEGSHPYEQYF

j_call: TRBJ2-7
v_call: TRBV5-1
cdr3_aa: CASSLARGKDEQYF

j_call: TRBJ2-3
v_call: TRBV19
cdr3_aa: CASRLGDRGTDTQYF

j_call: TRBJ2-5
v_call: TRBV19
cdr3_aa: CASSNTGLAAQETQYF

j_call: TRBJ1-1
v_call: TRBV30
cdr3_aa: CAWNPKNTEAFF

j_call: TRBJ1-6
v_call: TRBV5-1
cdr3_aa: CASSATGDSRNSPLHF

j_call: TRBJ2-7
v_call: TRBV4-1
cdr3_aa: CASSQDPGGNSYEQYF

j_call: TRBJ1-4
v_call: TRBV11-3
cdr3_aa: CASSLAGARGEKLFF

j_call: TRBJ1-6
v_call: TRBV11-3
cdr3_aa: CASSPGTPGQGNSPLHF

j_call: TRBJ2-5
v_call: TRBV11-3
cdr3_aa: CASSLGTGQETQYF

j_call: TRBJ1-5
v_call: TRBV11-3
cdr3_aa: CASSLGLVDQPQHF

j_call: TRBJ1-6
v_call: TRBV6-8
cdr3_aa: CASSGQGDSSYNSPLHF

j_call: TRBJ2-7
v_call: TRBV11-3
cdr3_aa: CASSLLGGNYEQYF

j_call: TRBJ1-1
v_call: TRBV6-8
cdr3_aa: CASSYDRRRAEAFF

j_call: TRBJ1-2
v_call: TRBV5-1
cdr3_aa: CASSLSRTNYGYTF

j_call: TRBJ2-3
v_call: TRBV6-8
cdr3_aa: CASSYSWARGDTQYF

j_call: TRBJ1-2
v_call: TRBV5-1
cdr3_aa: CASSFGHSNYGYTF

j_call: TRBJ2-6
v_call: TRBV18
cdr3_aa: CASSPGVGGANVLTF

j_call: TRBJ2-2
v_call: TRBV11-3
cdr3_aa: CASSLEGGAYTGELFF

j_call: TRBJ1-2
v_call: TRBV11-3
cdr3_aa: CASSLGQGRNYGYTF

j_call: TRBJ2-1
v_call: TRBV15
cdr3_aa: CATSSRGGPDGGNEQFF

j_call: TRBJ1-4
v_call: TRBV9
cdr3_aa: CASSVGGGNGKEKLFF

j_call: TRBJ1-5
v_call: TRBV2
cdr3_aa: CASSGTGGQPQHF

j_call: TRBJ2-7
v_call: TRBV5-1
cdr3_aa: CASSYGTGGNEQYF

j_call: TRBJ1-5
v_call: TRBV28
cdr3_aa: CASRTFILGNQPQHF

j_call: TRBJ1-6
v_call: TRBV19
cdr3_aa: CASSRTGALDSPLHF

j_call: TRBJ2-7
v_call: TRBV5-1
cdr3_aa: CASSLGRQSYEQYF

j_call: TRBJ2-1
v_call: TRBV9
cdr3_aa: CASSVALGAWSRNEQFF

j_call: TRBJ1-1
v_call: TRBV11-3
cdr3_aa: CASSLSGKRTEAFF

j_call: TRBJ2-7
v_call: TRBV5-1
cdr3_aa: CASSLGAPGYYEQYF

j_call: TRBJ2-3
v_call: TRBV6-8
cdr3_aa: CASSYSRGDTQYF

j_call: TRBJ1-1
v_call: TRBV28
cdr3_aa: CASRGAGTSTEAFF

j_call: TRBJ1-4
v_call: TRBV10-3
cdr3_aa: CAISEGREGAFGKLFF

j_call: TRBJ1-2
v_call: TRBV23-1
cdr3_aa: CASSSTGFNGYTF

j_call: TRBJ2-2
v_call: TRBV6-7
cdr3_aa: CASSLRGGRNTGELFF

j_call: TRBJ1-6
v_call: TRBV9
cdr3_aa: CASSLQGAGSPLHF

j_call: TRBJ1-6
v_call: TRBV11-3
cdr3_aa: CASSRPLRSSYNSPLHF

j_call: TRBJ1-5
v_call: TRBV19
cdr3_aa: CASTWGSNQPQHF

j_call: TRBJ2-2
v_call: TRBV11-3
cdr3_aa: CASSFGGSTGELFF

j_call: TRBJ2-7
v_call: TRBV30
cdr3_aa: CAFAQGHEQYF